This section outlines one T cell receptor beta chain sequence together with its context. Germline loops: CDR1 SQVTM, CDR2 ANQGSEA. The CDR3 totals 11 residues. This sample is part of a study of T cells expressing NK-cell markers. No DNA is given; TCRdb re-called the 5' RACE reads and lists each CDR3 protein once. There are approximately 170,000 distinct CDR3 sequences in the sample, with 20% to 25% held by the top ten. The chain has TRBV29-1 and TRBJ1-2; TCRdb proposes TRBD1, but this gene call is untestable without DNA. This TCR derives from a man aged 18 to 69 in good health. Input material: blood T cells: a sorted CD56 or NKG2C T cell subset, CD4+ or CD8+ T cells, or bulk PBMC T cells (not recorded which). CDR3 sequence reads: CSVWTGNGYTF.